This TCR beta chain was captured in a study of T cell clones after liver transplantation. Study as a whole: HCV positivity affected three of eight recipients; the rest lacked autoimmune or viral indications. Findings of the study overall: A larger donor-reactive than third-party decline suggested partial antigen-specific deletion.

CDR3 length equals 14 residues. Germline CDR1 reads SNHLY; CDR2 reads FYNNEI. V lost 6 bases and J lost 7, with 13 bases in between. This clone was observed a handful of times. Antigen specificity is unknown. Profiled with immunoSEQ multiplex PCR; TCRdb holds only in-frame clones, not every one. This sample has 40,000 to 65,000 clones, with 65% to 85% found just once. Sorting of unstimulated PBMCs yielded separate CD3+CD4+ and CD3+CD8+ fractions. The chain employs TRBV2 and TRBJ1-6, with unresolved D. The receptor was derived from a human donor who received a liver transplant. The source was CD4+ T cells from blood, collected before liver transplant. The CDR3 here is CASRRTDHNSPLHF. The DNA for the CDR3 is TGTGCCAGCAGAAGGACGGACCACAATTCACCCCTCCACTTT.